This T cell receptor (beta chain) stems from a study of Ad26.COV2.S vaccination and SARS-CoV-2 variants. Sample treatment: approximately 18 received Ad26.COV2.S at low or high dose, single or two shots; about 5 received placebo; per-sample allocation not given. Samples analyzed were those drawn on day 63 after the first vaccine or placebo injection. The individual, an adult aged 18-55 years, was a donor in Boston. As concerns this clone: Its antigen is not identified.

The repertoire was sequenced with immunoSEQ multiplex PCR; TCRdb's copy has only in-frame clones and lacks some. This table holds roughly 250,000 clones, 87% found once. The length of the CDR3 is 15 residues. Germline CDR1 and CDR2: SGDLS and YYNGEE. The ends were cut back, 4 bases at V and 7 bases at J, with 19 bases in the middle. The study, taken as a whole, reports: Researchers cautioned that TCR breadth and depth analyses may have underestimated total T cell responses. Reports say spike-specific CD8+ and CD4+ T cell responses covered substantial breadth after vaccination.

The source was peripheral blood, collected in a trial of Ad26.COV2.S vaccine versus placebo. This receptor was taken from a person between 18 and 60 years old who received the Ad26.COV2.S COVID-19 vaccine or a placebo. The J gene is TRBJ2-3, the V gene TRBV9; D assignment may be TRBD1 or TRBD2 (6 bases each). CDR3 sequence: CASSPRGLAAHTQYF. The CDR3 coding sequence is TGTGCCAGCAGCCCCAGGGGACTGGCTGCGCATACGCAGTATTTT.